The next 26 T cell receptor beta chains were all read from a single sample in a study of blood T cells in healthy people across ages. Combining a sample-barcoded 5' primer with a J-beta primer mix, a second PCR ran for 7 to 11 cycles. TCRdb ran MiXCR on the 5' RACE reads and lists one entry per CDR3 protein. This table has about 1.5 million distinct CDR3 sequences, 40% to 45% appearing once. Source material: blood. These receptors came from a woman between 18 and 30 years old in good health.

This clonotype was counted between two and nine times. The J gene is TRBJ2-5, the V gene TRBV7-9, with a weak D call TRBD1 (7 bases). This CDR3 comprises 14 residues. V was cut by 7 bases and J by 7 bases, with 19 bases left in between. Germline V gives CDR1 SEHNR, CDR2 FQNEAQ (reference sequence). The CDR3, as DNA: TGTGCCAGCAACGATAATCCAGGGGGAGGGACCCAGTACTTC. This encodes CASNDNPGGGTQYF.

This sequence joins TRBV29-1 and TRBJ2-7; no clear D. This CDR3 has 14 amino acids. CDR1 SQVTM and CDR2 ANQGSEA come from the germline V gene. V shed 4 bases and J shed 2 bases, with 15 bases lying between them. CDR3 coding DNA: TGCAGCGTTGGGAAACCATCGGGTCCCTACGAGCAGTACTTC. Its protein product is CSVGKPSGPYEQYF.

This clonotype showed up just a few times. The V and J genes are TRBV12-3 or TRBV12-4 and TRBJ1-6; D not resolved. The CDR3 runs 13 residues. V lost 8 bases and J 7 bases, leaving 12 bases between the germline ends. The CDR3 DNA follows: TGTGCCAGCGCCCGGGGTTGGAATTCACCCCTCCACTTT. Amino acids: CASARGWNSPLHF.

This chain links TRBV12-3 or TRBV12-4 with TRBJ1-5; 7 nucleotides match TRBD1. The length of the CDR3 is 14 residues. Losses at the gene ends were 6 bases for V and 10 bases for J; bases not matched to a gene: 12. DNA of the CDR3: TGTGCCAGCAGCCGGGACAGACATCAGTCCCCCCAGCATTTT. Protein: CASSRDRHQSPQHF.

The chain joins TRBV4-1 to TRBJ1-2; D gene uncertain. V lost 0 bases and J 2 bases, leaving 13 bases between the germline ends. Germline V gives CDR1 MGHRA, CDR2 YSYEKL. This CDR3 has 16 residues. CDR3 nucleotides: TGCGCCAGCAGCCAAGAGGGTAGGGAAGGAAACTATGGCTACACCTTC. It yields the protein CASSQEGREGNYGYTF.

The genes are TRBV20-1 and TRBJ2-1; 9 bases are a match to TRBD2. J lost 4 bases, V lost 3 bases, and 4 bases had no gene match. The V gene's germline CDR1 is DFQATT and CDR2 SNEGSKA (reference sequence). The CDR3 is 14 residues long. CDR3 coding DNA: TGCAGTGCTAGCGGCGGGAGGGGTTACAATGAGCAGTTCTTC. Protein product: CSASGGRGYNEQFF.

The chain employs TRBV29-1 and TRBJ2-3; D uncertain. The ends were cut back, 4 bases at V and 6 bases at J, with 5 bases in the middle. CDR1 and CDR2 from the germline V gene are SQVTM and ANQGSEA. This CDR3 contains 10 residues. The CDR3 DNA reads TGCAGCGTTGTCTGGGATACGCAGTATTTT. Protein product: CSVVWDTQYF.

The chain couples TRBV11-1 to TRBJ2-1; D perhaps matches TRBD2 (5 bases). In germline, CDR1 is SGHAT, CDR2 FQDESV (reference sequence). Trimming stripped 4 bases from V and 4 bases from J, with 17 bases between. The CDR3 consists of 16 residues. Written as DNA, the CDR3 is TGTGCCAGCAGCTCGGTTTCGGGGTCACCATACAATGAGCAGTTCTTC. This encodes CASSSVSGSPYNEQFF.

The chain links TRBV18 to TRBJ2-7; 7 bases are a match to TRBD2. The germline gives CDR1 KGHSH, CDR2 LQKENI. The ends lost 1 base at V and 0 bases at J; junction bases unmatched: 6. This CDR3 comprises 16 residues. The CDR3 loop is CASSPRSGVSSYEQYF. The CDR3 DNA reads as TGTGCCAGCTCACCACGAAGCGGGGTAAGCTCCTACGAGCAGTACTTC.

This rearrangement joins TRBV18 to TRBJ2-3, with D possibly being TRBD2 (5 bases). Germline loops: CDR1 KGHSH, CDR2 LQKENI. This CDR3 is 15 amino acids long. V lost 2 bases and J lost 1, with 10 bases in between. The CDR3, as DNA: TGTGCCAGCTCACCATACCTAGCCGGCACAGATACGCAGTATTTT. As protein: CASSPYLAGTDTQYF.

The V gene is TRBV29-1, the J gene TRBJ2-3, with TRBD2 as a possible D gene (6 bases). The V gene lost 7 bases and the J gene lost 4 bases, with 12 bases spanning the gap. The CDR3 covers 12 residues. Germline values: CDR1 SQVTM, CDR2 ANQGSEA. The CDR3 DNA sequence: TGCAGCGGGGGGGAGTTCGCAGATACGCAGTATTTT. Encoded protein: CSGGEFADTQYF.

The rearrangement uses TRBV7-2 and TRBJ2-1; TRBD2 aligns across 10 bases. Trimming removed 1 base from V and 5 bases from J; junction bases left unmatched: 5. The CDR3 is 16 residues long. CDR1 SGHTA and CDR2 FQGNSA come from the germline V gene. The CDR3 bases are TGTGCCAGCAGCTTAGTTGTTAGCGGGAGGAACAATGAGCAGTTCTTC. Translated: CASSLVVSGRNNEQFF.

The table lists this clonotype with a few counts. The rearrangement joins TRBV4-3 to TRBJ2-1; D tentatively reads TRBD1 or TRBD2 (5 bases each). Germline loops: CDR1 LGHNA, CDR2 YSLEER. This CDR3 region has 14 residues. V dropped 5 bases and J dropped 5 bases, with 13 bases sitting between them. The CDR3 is CASSYGTVDNEQFF. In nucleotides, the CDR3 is TGCGCCAGCAGCTACGGGACGGTTGACAATGAGCAGTTCTTC.

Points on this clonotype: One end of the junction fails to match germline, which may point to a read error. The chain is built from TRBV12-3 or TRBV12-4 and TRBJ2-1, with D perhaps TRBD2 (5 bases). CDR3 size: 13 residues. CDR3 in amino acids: CASSSTTYSEQFF. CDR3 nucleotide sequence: TGTGCCAGCAGTTCGACTACTTACAGTGAGCAGTTCTTC.

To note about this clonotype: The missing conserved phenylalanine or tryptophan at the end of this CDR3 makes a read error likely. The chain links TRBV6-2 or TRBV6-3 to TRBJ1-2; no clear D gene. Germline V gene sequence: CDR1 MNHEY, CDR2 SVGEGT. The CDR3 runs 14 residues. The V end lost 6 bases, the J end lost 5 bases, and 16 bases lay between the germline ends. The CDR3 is CASSSLARGYGYTC. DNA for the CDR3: TGTGCCAGCAGCTCCCTGGCTCGGGGATATGGCTACACCTGC.

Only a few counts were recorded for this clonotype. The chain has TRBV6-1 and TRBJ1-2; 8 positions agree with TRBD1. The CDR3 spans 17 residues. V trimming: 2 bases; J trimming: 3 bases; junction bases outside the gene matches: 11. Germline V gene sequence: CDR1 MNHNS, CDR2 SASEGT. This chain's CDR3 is CASSELPGSGGDYGYTF. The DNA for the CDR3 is TGTGCCAGCAGTGAACTCCCTGGTTCAGGGGGCGACTATGGCTACACCTTC.

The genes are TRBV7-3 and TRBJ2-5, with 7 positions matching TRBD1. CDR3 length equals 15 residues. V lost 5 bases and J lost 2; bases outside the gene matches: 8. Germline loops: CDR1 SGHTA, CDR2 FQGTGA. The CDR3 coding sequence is TGTGCCAGCAGCCCCGAGGGGACAGTGCAAGAGACCCAGTACTTC. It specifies CASSPEGTVQETQYF.

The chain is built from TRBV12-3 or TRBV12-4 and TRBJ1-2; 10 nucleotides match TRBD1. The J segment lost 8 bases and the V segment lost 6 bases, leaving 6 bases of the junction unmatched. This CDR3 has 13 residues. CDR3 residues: CASSVTGGWGYTF. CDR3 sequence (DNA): TGTGCCAGCAGCGTGACAGGGGGCTGGGGCTACACCTTC.

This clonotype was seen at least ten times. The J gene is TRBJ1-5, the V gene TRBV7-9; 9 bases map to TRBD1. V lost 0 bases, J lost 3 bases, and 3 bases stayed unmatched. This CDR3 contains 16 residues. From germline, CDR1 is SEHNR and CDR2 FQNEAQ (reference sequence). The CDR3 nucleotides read TGTGCCAGCAGCTTAGCCTGGGACAGGGACAATCAGCCCCAGCATTTT. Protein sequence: CASSLAWDRDNQPQHF.

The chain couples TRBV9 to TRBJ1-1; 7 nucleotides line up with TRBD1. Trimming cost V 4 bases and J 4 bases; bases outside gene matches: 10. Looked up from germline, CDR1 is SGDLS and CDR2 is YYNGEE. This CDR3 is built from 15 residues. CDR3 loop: CASSPQQGSITEAFF. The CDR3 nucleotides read TGTGCCAGCAGCCCTCAACAGGGGTCGATCACTGAAGCTTTCTTT.

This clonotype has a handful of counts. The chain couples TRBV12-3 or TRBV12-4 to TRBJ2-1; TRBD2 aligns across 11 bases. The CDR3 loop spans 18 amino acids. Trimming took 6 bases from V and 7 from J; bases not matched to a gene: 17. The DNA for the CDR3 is TGTGCCAGCAGCCGTAGCGGGGGGGGAGGTCTCTTATGGAATGAGCAGTTCTTC. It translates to CASSRSGGGGLLWNEQFF.

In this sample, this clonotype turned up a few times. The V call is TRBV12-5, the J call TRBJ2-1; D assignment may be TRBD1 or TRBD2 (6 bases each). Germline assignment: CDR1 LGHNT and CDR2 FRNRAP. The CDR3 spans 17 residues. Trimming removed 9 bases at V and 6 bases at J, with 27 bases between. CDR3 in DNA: TGTGCTAGCGGACAGCCCGCTAGCGAAAGACTGTCCAATGAGCAGTTCTTC. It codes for CASGQPASERLSNEQFF. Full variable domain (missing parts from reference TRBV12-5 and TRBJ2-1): DARVTQTPRHKVTEMGQEVTMRCQPILGHNTVFWYRQTMMQGLELLAYFRNRAPLDDSGMPKDRFSAEMPDATLATLKIQPSEPRDSAVYFCASGQPASERLSNEQFFGPGTRLTVL.

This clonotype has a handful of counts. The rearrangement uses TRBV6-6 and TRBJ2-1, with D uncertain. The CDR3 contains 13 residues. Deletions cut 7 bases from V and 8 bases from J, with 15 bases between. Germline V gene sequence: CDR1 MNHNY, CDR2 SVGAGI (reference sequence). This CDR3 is CASTTTPAYEQFF. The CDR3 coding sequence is TGTGCCAGCACCACAACGCCCGCCTATGAGCAGTTCTTC.

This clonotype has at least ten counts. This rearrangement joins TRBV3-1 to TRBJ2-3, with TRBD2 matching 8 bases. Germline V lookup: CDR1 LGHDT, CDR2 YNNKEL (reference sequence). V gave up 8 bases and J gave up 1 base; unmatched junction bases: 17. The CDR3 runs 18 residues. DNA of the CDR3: TGTGCCAGCCTAACCCCCTTGGGACTAGAAGAATGCACAGATACGCAGTATTTT. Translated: CASLTPLGLEECTDTQYF.

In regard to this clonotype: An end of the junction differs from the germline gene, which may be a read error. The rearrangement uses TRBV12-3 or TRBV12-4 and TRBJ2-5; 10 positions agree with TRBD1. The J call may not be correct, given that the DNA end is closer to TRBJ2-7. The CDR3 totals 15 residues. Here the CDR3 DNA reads TGTGCCGGCAGTTCTCCGGGACAGGGGCGATACGAGCAGTACTTC. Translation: CAGSSPGQGRYEQYF.

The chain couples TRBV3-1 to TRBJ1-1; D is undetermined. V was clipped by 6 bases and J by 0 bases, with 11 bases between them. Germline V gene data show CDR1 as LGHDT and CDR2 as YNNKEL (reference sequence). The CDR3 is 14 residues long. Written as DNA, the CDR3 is TGTGCCAGCAGACTGACCGACATGAACACTGAAGCTTTCTTT. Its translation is CASRLTDMNTEAFF.